A selection of T cell receptor beta chains follows, all from one sample in a study of T cell responses to AZD1222 COVID-19 vaccine. Profiling relied on immunoSEQ multiplex PCR, and the TCRdb table lists in-frame clones only, not all of them. The sample yields over 200,000 clones, 94% seen once. The source material was peripheral blood, sampled 28 days after the second dose of the MenACWY control vaccine. These receptors were taken from an adult who received the MenACWY meningococcal vaccine as a control. CDR3s include the opening cysteine and the closing phenylalanine or tryptophan. A D gene is named only where the DNA matches it firmly.

v_gene	j_gene	d_gene	CDR3aa	CDR3nt
TRBV9	TRBJ1-2	NA	CASSGPVTGTDYGYTF	TGTGCCAGCAGCGGCCCCGTTACCGGGACGGATTATGGCTACACCTTC
TRBV30	TRBJ1-2	NA	CAWMKPVGRGGYTF	TGTGCCTGGATGAAACCGGTAGGGCGAGGAGGCTACACCTTC
TRBV6-5	TRBJ2-3	TRBD2	CASSARTRTDTQYF	TGTGCCAGCAGCGCTAGGACTAGAACAGATACGCAGTATTTT
TRBV11-2	TRBJ2-1	TRBD2	CASSLVTGGALDEQFF	TGTGCCAGCAGCTTAGTGACGGGGGGGGCTTTGGATGAGCAGTTCTTC
TRBV10-3	TRBJ2-7	TRBD1	CAINPGQGQNEQYF	TGTGCCATCAATCCGGGACAGGGGCAGAACGAGCAGTACTTC
TRBV5-1	TRBJ1-4	TRBD1	CASSFIQRQGLCEKLFF	TGCGCCAGCAGCTTTATCCAAAGACAGGGGCTATGTGAAAAACTGTTTTTT
TRBV28	TRBJ1-2	NA	CASSVEGVKNYGYTF	TGTGCCAGCAGTGTGGAAGGAGTCAAGAACTATGGCTACACCTTC
TRBV28	TRBJ1-2	NA	CASSGDGGYGYTF	TGTGCCAGCAGCGGCGATGGTGGCTATGGCTACACCTTC
TRBV4-2	TRBJ2-2	NA	CASSQEWVGGELFF	TGTGCCAGCAGCCAAGAATGGGTCGGCGGGGAGCTGTTTTTT
TRBV4-3	TRBJ2-2	NA	CASSQGSGGSYTGELFF	TGCGCCAGCAGCCAAGGGTCTGGTGGGTCCTACACCGGGGAGCTGTTTTTT
TRBV7-9	TRBJ1-5	NA	CASSRTANYQPQHF	TGTGCCAGCAGCCGGACCGCAAACTATCAGCCCCAGCATTTT
TRBV19	TRBJ2-3	TRBD2	CASSYGGGRSGDTQYF	TGTGCCAGTAGTTATGGTGGCGGGAGGAGTGGCGATACGCAGTATTTT
TRBV20-1	TRBJ2-7	NA	CSVERAQQYF	TGCAGTGTTGAGCGCGCCCAGCAGTACTTC
TRBV10-3	TRBJ2-3	TRBD2	CAATAGGMDTQYF	TGTGCCGCCACGGCGGGGGGCATGGATACGCAGTATTTT
TRBV19	TRBJ2-7	NA	CASSPTWSNEQYF	TGTGCCAGTAGTCCCACATGGAGCAACGAGCAGTACTTC
TRBV6-2/TRBV6-3	TRBJ1-5	NA	CASSYSQQPQHF	TGTGCCAGCAGTTACTCGCAGCAGCCCCAGCATTTT
TRBV25-1	TRBJ2-2	TRBD1	CASRNPGTGANTGELFF	TGTGCCAGCAGAAATCCCGGGACAGGGGCCAACACCGGGGAGCTGTTTTTT
TRBV28	TRBJ2-1	TRBD2	CASSSGGISGSRNEQFF	TGTGCCAGCAGTTCCGGTGGGATAAGCGGGAGCAGAAATGAGCAGTTCTTC
TRBV1	TRBJ1-1	NA	CTSSQRTGGTEAFF	TGCACCAGCAGCCAACGGACAGGGGGCACTGAAGCTTTCTTT
TRBV6-1	TRBJ2-1	TRBD1	CASSDPGQGPEQFF	TGTGCCAGCAGTGACCCGGGACAGGGGCCTGAGCAGTTCTTC